Each of the 18 T cell receptor beta chains below was sequenced from the same sample in a study of blood T cell repertoires in COVID-19 (dated by TCRdb to the early 2020s). The library came from the immunoSEQ multiplex PCR assay. TCRdb carries this immuneACCESS record with in-frame sequences only. Its versions omit some clonotypes, under half of them owing to an unresolved V gene in the studies checked, with the rest unexplained. The sample has approximately 300,000 clones on record, around 81% of them singletons. The leading ten clones occupy around 14% of the sample. Input material: peripheral blood. These receptors were obtained from a person aged 70 to 80 with COVID-19, enrolled during active disease.

The gene calls are TRBV28 and TRBJ1-1; possibly TRBD1 for D (6 bases). V lost 5 bases to trimming and J lost 6 bases, with 13 bases between them. The length of the CDR3 is 13 residues. CDR1 and CDR2 from the germline V gene are MDHEN and SYDVKM. CDR3 nucleotides: TGTGCCAGCAGTGTAACAGGGTGGGCTGAAGCTTTCTTT. It is translated as CASSVTGWAEAFF.

The rearrangement links TRBV5-3 to TRBJ2-2, with 8 bases lining up with TRBD1. TRBV5-3 carries the ORF label, with uncertain function. The CDR3 contains 17 residues. J was trimmed by 5 bases and V by 1 base; bases with no gene match: 10. The CDR3 reads CARSLRDRPRGTGELFF. Written as DNA, the CDR3 is TGTGCCAGAAGCTTGAGGGACAGGCCTCGAGGTACCGGGGAGCTGTTTTTT.

This chain joins TRBV7-3 and TRBJ2-1; D is perhaps TRBD1 (5 bases). The CDR3 is 12 amino acids. The V gene's germline CDR1 is SGHTA and CDR2 FQGTGA. V was clipped by 5 bases and J by 6 bases, with 8 bases between them. Here the CDR3 reads CASSVQANEQFF. CDR3 coding DNA: TGTGCCAGCAGCGTACAGGCCAATGAGCAGTTCTTC. Filled out from reference TRBV7-3 and TRBJ2-1, the complete variable domain reads GAGVSQTPSNKVTEKGKYVELRCDPISGHTALYWYRQSLGQGPEFLIYFQGTGAADDSGLPNDRFFAVRPEGSVSTLKIQRTERGDSAVYLCASSVQANEQFFGPGTRLTVL.

This clone occurred a few times. The chain couples TRBV19 to TRBJ1-2, with 9 positions matching TRBD1. Germline V gene lookup returns CDR1 LNHDA and CDR2 SQIVND (reference sequence). V gave up 5 bases and J gave up 7 bases; unmatched junction bases: 11. The CDR3 length is 15 residues. The CDR3 DNA is TGTGCCAGTAGTTCTCAGAAACAGGGGGCCCCTGGCTACACCTTC. It specifies CASSSQKQGAPGYTF.

The chain recombines TRBV5-1 with TRBJ2-6, with 9 positions matching TRBD1. CDR3 length equals 17 residues. Unmatched junction bases numbered 7, after V lost 4 bases and J lost 2 bases. Germline CDR1 and CDR2: SGHRS and YFSETQ. The CDR3 DNA reads TGCGCCAGCAGCACCGAACAGGGGGCTACTGGGGCCAACGTCCTGACTTTC. Amino acid sequence: CASSTEQGATGANVLTF.

This chain joins TRBV5-3 and TRBJ1-2, with 8 nucleotides matching TRBD1. TRBV5-3 is an ORF, with its function uncertain. The J segment lost 4 bases and the V segment lost 3 bases, leaving 5 bases of the junction unmatched. The CDR3 is 14 amino acids. The CDR3 DNA sequence: TGTGCCAGAAGCTATCTGACAGGGGTCTATGGCTACACCTTC. Translation gives CARSYLTGVYGYTF.

This sequence joins TRBV6-5 and TRBJ2-2; no clear D gene. CDR1 MNHEY and CDR2 SVGAGI come from the germline V gene. Trimming cost V 2 bases and J 11 bases, with 6 bases left between them. The CDR3 extends over 11 amino acids. CDR3 DNA: TGTGCCAGCAGTTACCAGTCAGAGCTGTTTTTT. It codes for CASSYQSELFF.

The V call is TRBV19, the J call TRBJ2-5, with 8 bases matching TRBD2. Germline V lookup: CDR1 LNHDA, CDR2 SQIVND (reference sequence). V lost 0 bases, J lost 3 bases, and 15 bases stayed unmatched. The CDR3 spans 19 residues. CDR3 residues: CASSIDRGLAGETEETQYF. The CDR3 DNA follows: TGTGCCAGTAGTATAGATCGGGGGCTAGCGGGTGAAACCGAAGAGACCCAGTACTTC.

V usage is TRBV28 and J usage is TRBJ1-6, with D possibly TRBD1 on 5 matching bases. Trimming pared 4 bases from V and 9 bases from J, leaving 13 bases between. The germline gives CDR1 MDHEN, CDR2 SYDVKM. The CDR3 contains 14 residues. This CDR3 is CASSWRGGGSPLHF. CDR3 DNA sequence: TGTGCCAGCAGTTGGCGTGGCGGGGGTTCACCCCTCCACTTT.

The rearrangement links TRBV13 to TRBJ1-1, with 8 bases matching TRBD1. The CDR3 loop spans 13 amino acids. Germline V gives CDR1 PRHDT, CDR2 FYEKMQ (reference sequence). The V and J ends lost 5 bases and 4 bases, in that order; junction bases with no gene match: 3. CDR3 residues: CASSRTGGTEAFF. CDR3 DNA: TGTGCCAGCAGCCGAACAGGGGGCACTGAAGCTTTCTTT.

The chain couples TRBV14 to TRBJ2-5; TRBD2 is a possible D gene (5 bases). V was trimmed by 5 bases and J by 5 bases, leaving 12 bases between them. Germline V gene data show CDR1 as SGHDN and CDR2 as FVKESK. CDR3 length: 13 amino acids. The CDR3 DNA is TGTGCCAGCAGCGATGAGGGTTGGGAGACCCAGTACTTC. Protein product: CASSDEGWETQYF.

To note about this clone: At one boundary the junction diverges from the germline segment, which might be a read error. The chain recombines TRBV9 with TRBJ1-2; maybe TRBD1 (6 bases). CDR1 SGDLS and CDR2 YYNGEE come from the germline V gene. There are 12 residues in the CDR3. The CDR3 protein is CASSSQRGAHCF. The CDR3 DNA reads as TGTGCCAGCAGCTCCCAACGGGGGGCGCATTGCTTC.

The chain uses TRBV27 and TRBJ1-3, with 9 bases matching TRBD1. The CDR3 runs 19 residues. Germline loops: CDR1 MNHEY, CDR2 SMNVEV (reference sequence). With 3 bases clipped from V and 2 bases from J, the junction kept 14 bases outside the gene matches. CDR3 DNA sequence: TGTGCCAGCAGTTTCCACCCCTCCCTACAGGGGGCGCCTGGAAACACCATATATTTT. Translated: CASSFHPSLQGAPGNTIYF.

The chain couples TRBV7-2 to TRBJ2-3; TRBD2 matches at 7 bases. V lost 5 bases, J lost 4 bases, and 9 bases stayed unmatched. The CDR3 spans 15 residues. Per germline, CDR1 SGHTA and CDR2 FQGNSA. CDR3 amino acids: CASSETGLGADTQYF. CDR3 DNA: TGTGCCAGCAGCGAGACCGGACTAGGGGCAGATACGCAGTATTTT.

Notes on this clone: This CDR3 is also generated by other DNA sequences in the sample. In DNA form, the CDR3 reads TGTGCCAGCAGTCTCTCTCTAGCCCCTTACGAGCAGTACTTC. This codes for CASSLSLAPYEQYF. V gene TRBV28 combines with J gene TRBJ2-7, with D possibly TRBD2 on 5 matching bases. This CDR3 has 14 residues. From germline, CDR1 is MDHEN and CDR2 SYDVKM. V lost 5 bases and J lost 4, with 15 bases in between.

The rearrangement uses TRBV30 and TRBJ1-6, with 9 bases fitting TRBD1. The V segment lost 1 base and the J segment 5 bases; nucleotides outside the gene matches: 3. Germline loops: CDR1 GTSNPN, CDR2 SVGIG (reference sequence). CDR3 size: 15 residues. The CDR3 sequence is CAWSARTGDNSPLHF. The CDR3 DNA is TGTGCCTGGAGTGCCCGGACAGGGGATAATTCACCCCTCCACTTT. The whole variable domain, filled in from reference TRBV30 and TRBJ1-6, reads SQTIHQWPATLVQPVGSPLSLECTVEGTSNPNLYWYRQAAGRGLQLLFYSVGIGQISSEVPQNLSASRPQDRQFILSSKKLLLSDSGFYLCAWSARTGDNSPLHFGNGTRLTVT.

This sequence joins TRBV29-1 and TRBJ2-7, with 13 bases lining up with TRBD2. This CDR3 has 15 residues. V lost 4 bases to trimming and J lost 4 bases; unmatched junction nucleotides: 7. CDR1 SQVTM and CDR2 ANQGSEA come from the germline V gene. CDR3 in amino acids: CSVAPGTSGIYEQYF. Here the CDR3 DNA reads TGCAGCGTTGCACCCGGGACTAGCGGGATTTACGAGCAGTACTTC.

The chain couples TRBV5-4 to TRBJ1-5, with a weak D call TRBD1 (6 bases). Trimming took 0 bases from V and 5 from J, leaving 15 bases between them. There are 16 residues in the CDR3. Germline V CDR1 and CDR2: SGHNT, YYREEE (reference sequence). The CDR3 bases are TGTGCCAGCAGCTTGGAGGGGCAGGGGATCGATCAGCCCCAGCATTTT. It specifies CASSLEGQGIDQPQHF.